This T cell receptor (beta chain) was documented in a study of blood T cell repertoires in COVID-19. Study in general: Samples taken during acute and convalescent COVID-19 were collected in the United States, Italy and Spain.

Authors' analysis steps: How many nucleated cells were present was estimated from reference gene primer amplification. Method: immunoSEQ multiplex PCR; TCRdb's copy keeps in-frame clones and lacks some. V and J calls and clone size are those listed in that table; D and trimming were worked out from the DNA. The sample consists of around 82,000 clones, over 75% of them appearing once. The germline gives CDR1 SGHDT, CDR2 YYEEEE. This CDR3 spans 17 amino acids. Trimming took 5 bases from V and 0 from J, leaving 18 bases between them. The sample comprised peripheral blood. The chain recombines TRBV5-6 with TRBJ1-5, with TRBD1 as a possible D gene (6 bases). The source of this sequence is a human donor in a cohort sampled during active COVID-19. The CDR3 region has the DNA TGTGCCAGCAGTGTCTCACCCAGGGGATCTAGCAATCAGCCCCAGCATTTT. Its translation: CASSVSPRGSSNQPQHF.